This T cell receptor beta chain originates from a study of blood T cell repertoires in COVID-19. Study-wide background: The samples span acute and convalescent COVID-19 from the United States, Italy and Spain. T cells, B-cell-depleted T cells, or PBMCs provided the cDNA or gDNA that served as material.

Authors' analysis steps: Quantification of nucleated cells was approximated via reference gene primer amplification. The method was immunoSEQ multiplex PCR; TCRdb's version includes in-frame clones alone and lacks a portion of them. V and J calls and clone size are given by that table; D and trimming were obtained from the DNA. Among approximately 40,000 clones listed, just over 90% were seen once. Trimming shortened V by 5 bases and J by 5 bases, and 10 bases separated the two germline ends. The CDR3 covers 13 residues. CDR1 SGHRS and CDR2 YFSETQ come from the germline V gene. V and J are TRBV5-1 and TRBJ1-4; tentatively, D is TRBD1 (6 bases). The clonotype comes from a human donor in a cohort sampled during active COVID-19. Sequencing used peripheral blood. CDR3 coding DNA: TGCGCCAGCAGTCGGGGGGCCAATGAAAAACTGTTTTTT. It yields the protein CASSRGANEKLFF. Based on the CDR3 plus reference TRBV5-1 and TRBJ1-4, the full variable domain is KAGVTQTPRYLIKTRGQQVTLSCSPISGHRSVSWYQQTPGQGLQFLFEYFSETQRNKGNFPGRFSGRQFSNSRSEMNVSTLELGDSALYLCASSRGANEKLFFGSGTQLSVL.